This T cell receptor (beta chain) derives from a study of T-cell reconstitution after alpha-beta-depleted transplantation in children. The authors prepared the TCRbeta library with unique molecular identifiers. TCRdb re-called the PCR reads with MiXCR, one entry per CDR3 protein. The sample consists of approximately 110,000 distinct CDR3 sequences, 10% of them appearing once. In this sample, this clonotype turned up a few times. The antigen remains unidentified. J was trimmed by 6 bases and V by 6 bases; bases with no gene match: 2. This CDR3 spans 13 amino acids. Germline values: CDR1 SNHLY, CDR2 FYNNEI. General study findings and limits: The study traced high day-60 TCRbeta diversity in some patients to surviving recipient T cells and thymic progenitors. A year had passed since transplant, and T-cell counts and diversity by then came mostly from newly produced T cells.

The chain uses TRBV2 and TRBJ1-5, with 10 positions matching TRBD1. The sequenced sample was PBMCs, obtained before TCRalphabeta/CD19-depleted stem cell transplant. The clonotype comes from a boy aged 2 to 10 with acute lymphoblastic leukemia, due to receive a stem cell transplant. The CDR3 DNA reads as TGTGCCAGCAGCGGGACAGGGGTTCAGCCCCAGCATTTT. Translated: CASSGTGVQPQHF.